These 15 T cell receptor beta chains came from one sample sequenced in a study of T cells in Graves' hyperthyroidism and ophthalmopathy. Amplification targeted TCR beta CDR3 regions from RNA transcripts. The HTBI primer set drove a first-round RT-PCR of the TCR CDR3. TCRdb passed the multiplex PCR reads through MiXCR, listing each CDR3 protein once. The sample records fewer than 650,000 distinct CDR3 sequences, around 13% being singletons. Sequencing used blood. The receptors stem from a woman between 35 and 50 years old with Graves' hyperthyroidism.

This clonotype was detected ten times or more. The chain combines TRBV12-3 or TRBV12-4 with TRBJ1-1; weak D call: TRBD1 (5 bases). The V gene lost 6 bases and the J gene lost 3 bases, with 14 bases spanning the gap. This CDR3 is 14 amino acids long. In DNA, the CDR3 is TGTGCCAGCAGCCGATTAGGACAAGACACTGAAGCTTTCTTT. Residues: CASSRLGQDTEAFF.

Note on this clonotype: This may be a read error: a much more frequent sequence differs by one nucleotide. This chain connects TRBV3-1 to TRBJ2-1; 8 bases are a match to TRBD1. There are 15 residues in the CDR3. With V trimmed by 4 bases and J by 5 bases, 7 bases remained unmatched. Germline values: CDR1 LGHDT, CDR2 YNNKEL (reference sequence). In nucleotides, the CDR3 is TGTGCCAGCAGCCGGGACAGGTGGGGGGACAATGAGCAGTTCTTC. Translated, it gives CASSRDRWGDNEQFF.

This clonotype appeared a few times. The chain combines TRBV7-9 with TRBJ2-7; D ambiguous. In germline, CDR1 is SEHNR, CDR2 FQNEAQ (reference sequence). The CDR3 is made up of 15 amino acids. Trimming pared 5 bases from V and 0 bases from J, leaving 14 bases between. CDR3 DNA sequence: TGTGCCAGCAGCCCTCACGACGGAAACTCCTACGAGCAGTACTTC. Its protein product is CASSPHDGNSYEQYF.

This clonotype came up a few times. The chain uses TRBV19 and TRBJ2-1; weak D call: TRBD2 (5 bases). Between the trimmed V and J ends, which lost 1 base and 5 bases, there was a span of 21 bases. The germline CDR1 and CDR2 sequences are LNHDA and SQIVND (reference sequence). The CDR3 has 18 amino acids. CDR3 residues: CASSIGVLVERRHNEQFF. The CDR3 DNA is TGTGCCAGTAGTATAGGAGTCCTAGTCGAACGGAGGCACAATGAGCAGTTCTTC.

This clonotype was seen many times. This sequence joins TRBV5-1 and TRBJ2-2, with no clear D. V gave up 4 bases and J gave up 2 bases, with 9 bases separating them. There are 14 residues in the CDR3. The germline CDR1 and CDR2 sequences are SGHRS and YFSETQ. The chain's CDR3 is CASSPRGNTGELFF. In nucleotides, the CDR3 is TGCGCCAGCAGCCCGAGAGGTAACACCGGGGAGCTGTTTTTT.

This clonotype was recorded many times. This rearrangement joins TRBV3-1 to TRBJ2-1, with 8 bases identical to TRBD2. The germline CDR1 and CDR2 sequences are LGHDT and YNNKEL (reference sequence). The CDR3 length is 15 residues. The V segment lost 2 bases and the J segment 6 bases; nucleotides outside the gene matches: 6. The chain's CDR3 is CASSQLGREGNEQFF. The CDR3 nucleotides are TGTGCCAGCAGCCAATTGGGTCGGGAGGGCAATGAGCAGTTCTTC.

V gene TRBV29-1 combines with J gene TRBJ2-5; the D gene could be TRBD1 or TRBD2 (6 bases each). Looked up from germline, CDR1 is SQVTM and CDR2 is ANQGSEA. The CDR3 contains 16 residues. Trimming pared 6 bases from V and 0 bases from J, leaving 20 bases between. DNA of the CDR3: TGCAGCGTCTCAGGGGTAGCGGACACGTACCAAGAGACCCAGTACTTC. This gives the protein CSVSGVADTYQETQYF.

The V gene is TRBV7-3, the J gene TRBJ1-1; D is ambiguous. Germline V gives CDR1 SGHTA, CDR2 FQGTGA. CDR3 length equals 13 residues. Trimming took 2 bases from V and 1 from J, leaving 5 bases between them. CDR3 loop: CASSLHRNTEAFF. The CDR3 bases are TGTGCCAGCAGCTTACATAGGAACACTGAAGCTTTCTTT.

The chain has TRBV6-1 and TRBJ2-3; D not certain. V was pared by 3 bases and J by 4 bases, with 8 bases between. The germline V gene has CDR1 MNHNS and CDR2 SASEGT. The CDR3 extends over 13 amino acids. The CDR3 DNA reads TGTGCCAGCAGTGAGAGGAATCCAGATACGCAGTATTTT. This codes for CASSERNPDTQYF.

In its sample, this clonotype was seen a few times. A read error may account for a junction end that differs from germline. The rearrangement joins TRBV20-1 to TRBJ1-2; 9 bases agree with TRBD1. CDR1 is DFQATT, CDR2 SNEGSKA, per germline (reference sequence). The CDR3 is 14 residues long. The CDR3 loop is CSATTGTGNFGYTF. The CDR3, as DNA: TGCAGTGCTACAACCGGGACAGGGAACTTTGGCTACACCTTC.

This chain joins TRBV11-1 and TRBJ1-1; D gene unclear. The germline V and J ends were trimmed by 4 bases and 1 base, with 7 bases remaining between them. The germline CDR1 and CDR2 sequences are SGHAT and FQDESV (reference sequence). The CDR3 is made up of 13 amino acids. The CDR3 reads CASSWQTNTEAFF. As DNA, the CDR3 is TGTGCCAGCAGCTGGCAGACGAACACTGAAGCTTTCTTT.

At least ten counts were recorded for this clonotype. The chain uses TRBV19 and TRBJ1-2; D is perhaps TRBD1 (6 bases). The CDR3 length is 14 residues. Per germline, CDR1 LNHDA and CDR2 SQIVND (reference sequence). The V gene lost 8 bases and the J gene lost 3 bases, with 16 bases spanning the gap. DNA of the CDR3: TGTGCCAGTGCTACAGGGAGAGTGGACTATGGCTACACCTTC. Translating gives CASATGRVDYGYTF.

This clonotype was counted once. This chain links TRBV3-1 with TRBJ2-7; a weak D match, TRBD2 (5 bases). Trimming removed 0 bases at V and 0 bases at J, with 9 bases between. The CDR3 totals 15 residues. Germline V gene sequence: CDR1 LGHDT, CDR2 YNNKEL (reference sequence). The CDR3 nucleotides read TGTGCCAGCAGCCAAGAGCGGGCGATCTCCTACGAGCAGTACTTC. Amino acid sequence: CASSQERAISYEQYF.

The chain joins TRBV25-1 to TRBJ2-2, with TRBD2 identical over 9 bases. Germline trimming cut 3 bases from V and 6 bases from J; bases unmatched to any gene: 5. The germline gives CDR1 MGHDK, CDR2 SYGVNS. This CDR3 is 15 amino acids long. This chain's CDR3 is CASSDSGSIAGELFF. Written as DNA, the CDR3 is TGTGCCAGCAGTGATAGCGGGAGTATCGCCGGGGAGCTGTTTTTT.

The rearrangement links TRBV19 to TRBJ2-7; perhaps TRBD2 as D (6 bases). Trimming cost V 3 bases and J 5 bases, with 11 bases left between them. Germline loops: CDR1 LNHDA, CDR2 SQIVND (reference sequence). This CDR3 has 13 amino acids. The CDR3 loop reads CASSIRGGNEQYF. The CDR3 DNA follows: TGTGCCAGTAGTATCCGGGGCGGGAACGAGCAGTACTTC.